A selection of T cell receptor beta chains follows, all from one sample in a study of T cells in Graves' hyperthyroidism and ophthalmopathy. One entry per CDR3 protein results from TCRdb running MiXCR on the multiplex PCR reads. Among around 430,000 distinct CDR3 sequences, 14% to 15% were seen once, and the ten largest hold about 33%. The sample taken for sequencing was blood. The receptors stem from a woman between 25 and 40 years old with Graves' hyperthyroidism. The CDR3 runs from the conserved cysteine through the conserved F or W. D genes are given only for firm matches. Expanded clones get a size class; other rows say once, few or many, or leave the size out.

J | D | size | V | DNA | CDR3
TRBJ2-7 | . | many | TRBV28 | TGTGCCAGCAGTTTATTACGGGACAACAGATACGAGCAGTACTTC | CASSLLRDNRYEQYF
TRBJ2-3 | . | many | TRBV12-3/TRBV12-4 | TGTGCCACCCGGTCGAGCGGCGCTGGGGGTACGCAGTATTTT | CATRSSGAGGTQYF
TRBJ1-1 | . | many | TRBV6-5 | TGTGCCAGCAGTTACTCCCCAGTGAACACTGAAGCTTTCTTT | CASSYSPVNTEAFF
TRBJ2-7 | TRBD1 | many | TRBV5-1 | TGCGCCAGCAGCGGGACAGGGGCGTCCTACGAGCAGTACTTC | CASSGTGASYEQYF
TRBJ2-2 | . | . | TRBV10-2 | TGCGCCAGCAGTGAGTCGATATCCGGGGAGCTGTTTTTT | CASSESISGELFF
TRBJ1-1 | . | few | TRBV19 | TGTGCCAGTAGTATTGGGAGTACTGAAGCTTTCTTT | CASSIGSTEAFF
TRBJ2-1 | TRBD2 | few | TRBV5-1 | TGCGCCAGCAGCTTGAACAGGCTAGCGGGATATAATGAGCAGTTCTTC | CASSLNRLAGYNEQFF
TRBJ2-1 | . | . | TRBV28 | TGTGCCAGCAGTGTCACTAAGTATGAGCAGTTCTTC | CASSVTKYEQFF
TRBJ2-7 | . | many | TRBV28 | TGTGCCAGCAGTTTGGGGCGGTTCGGGGCCTACGAGCAGTACTTC | CASSLGRFGAYEQYF
TRBJ1-2 | TRBD1 | many | TRBV28 | TGTGCCAGCAGGCAAGACAGGGGCTATGGCTACACCTTC | CASRQDRGYGYTF
TRBJ2-5 | . | many | TRBV7-3 | TGTGCCAGCAGCTTACACACAAAAGAGACCCAGTACTTC | CASSLHTKETQYF
TRBJ2-5 | TRBD2 | many | TRBV12-3/TRBV12-4 | TGTGCCAGCAACCCGGGAGGGTACCAAGAGACCCAGTACTTC | CASNPGGYQETQYF
TRBJ1-2 | . | . | TRBV9 | TGTGCCAGCAGCGCCCCCGGAAACTATGGCTACACCTTC | CASSAPGNYGYTF
TRBJ2-1 | TRBD2 | . | TRBV7-9 | TGTGCCAGCAGCTTAATAGCGGGAATCGACTACAATGAGCAGTTCTTC | CASSLIAGIDYNEQFF